The T cell receptor (beta chain) under discussion was sequenced for a study of regulatory T cells in long-lasting Graves disease. Time point: newly diagnosed GD, antithyroid drugs for less than 3 months. Making the TCR library involved RNA that had been extracted from PBMCs. This CDR3 spans 16 amino acids. V was clipped by 2 bases and J by 3 bases; unmatched bases: 5. CDR1 DFQATT and CDR2 SNEGSKA come from the germline V gene (reference sequence). The authors built TCR beta libraries using iRepertoire HTBI primers and Arm-PCR of CDR3 regions. TCRdb fed the multiplex PCR reads into MiXCR, producing one record per CDR3 protein. The table lists roughly 560,000 distinct CDR3 sequences, around 12% of them singletons. These same records also appear under a second study, on T cells in Graves' hyperthyroidism and ophthalmopathy.

The V gene is TRBV20-1, the J gene TRBJ2-1, with 12 bases matching TRBD2. The sequence came from a young woman with Graves disease. The sequences come from peripheral blood mononuclear cells (PBMCs), collected at new diagnosis, from a patient treated with antithyroid drugs. The CDR3 reads CSARSLAGGFYNEQFF. CDR3 coding DNA: TGCAGTGCTAGATCGCTAGCGGGAGGGTTCTACAATGAGCAGTTCTTC.